These 27 T cell receptor beta chains were all obtained from the same sample, sequenced in a study of T cells in Graves' hyperthyroidism and ophthalmopathy. It was RNA transcripts that yielded the amplified TCR beta CDR3 regions. TCR CDR3 regions were first amplified by RT-PCR with HTBI primers. TCRdb reanalysed the multiplex PCR reads using MiXCR and keeps one entry per CDR3 protein. Of hundreds of thousands of distinct CDR3 sequences listed, about 14% were seen once; the top ten hold 12%. Sequencing used blood. These receptors were obtained from a woman aged 45-65 years with Graves' ophthalmopathy.

A word on this clonotype: A much larger clone sits a single nucleotide away, making a read error possible. The J gene is TRBJ2-4, the V gene TRBV30, with 11 bases aligning to TRBD2. This CDR3 is 13 amino acids long. Germline V lookup: CDR1 GTSNPN, CDR2 SVGIG (reference sequence). With 4 bases clipped from V and 10 bases from J, the junction kept 6 bases outside the gene matches. The CDR3 is CAWMLAGGSIQYF. CDR3 coding DNA: TGTGCCTGGATGCTAGCGGGGGGCTCTATTCAGTACTTC.

This clonotype was counted ten times or more. The V call is TRBV6-2 or TRBV6-3, the J call TRBJ2-7; D unresolved. V was shortened by 3 bases and J by 4 bases, with 22 bases between the two germline ends. This CDR3 is built from 17 residues. Per germline, CDR1 MNHEY and CDR2 SVGEGT. The CDR3 coding sequence is TGTGCCAGCAGTTATACCGACCTTGGCAGACGACCTTACGAGCAGTACTTC. This translates into CASSYTDLGRRPYEQYF.

This clonotype was detected many times. This sequence joins TRBV7-9 and TRBJ2-1; D might be TRBD2 (5 bases). The germline gives CDR1 SEHNR, CDR2 FQNEAQ (reference sequence). The CDR3 is made up of 18 amino acids. Trimming removed 4 bases from V and 0 bases from J, with 19 bases in between. CDR3 DNA: TGTGCCAGCAGCTGGGCGGGTGGTGGGCTCAGCTCCTACAATGAGCAGTTCTTC. It translates to CASSWAGGGLSSYNEQFF.

This clonotype has only a few counts. The chain combines TRBV9 with TRBJ1-2, with TRBD1 as a possible D gene (6 bases). The CDR3 is 18 residues long. Trimming left V 0 bases short and J 3 bases short, with 21 bases between. Germline CDR1 reads SGDLS; CDR2 reads YYNGEE. CDR3 protein: CASSVDPLGGGRDYGYTF. CDR3 nucleotide sequence: TGTGCCAGCAGCGTAGACCCCCTTGGGGGGGGGCGCGACTATGGCTACACCTTC.

This clonotype was picked up many times. This chain links TRBV28 with TRBJ2-4; D is possibly TRBD2 (5 bases). Germline CDR1 reads MDHEN; CDR2 reads SYDVKM. This CDR3 region has 17 residues. Trimming shortened V by 3 bases and J by 0 bases, and 15 bases separated the two germline ends. CDR3 sequence reads: CASSLTGLALAKNIQYF. Here the CDR3 DNA reads TGTGCCAGCAGTTTGACGGGGTTGGCTCTAGCCAAAAACATTCAGTACTTC.

This clonotype occurred many times. This chain connects TRBV5-5 to TRBJ2-1; D uncertain. Germline CDR1 reads SGHKS; CDR2 reads YYEKEE (reference sequence). The V and J ends lost 5 bases and 7 bases respectively, with 4 bases between them. CDR3 length equals 10 residues. The CDR3 DNA is TGTGCCAGCAGGCAGAATGAGCAGTTCTTC. This sequence encodes CASRQNEQFF.

The gene calls are TRBV19 and TRBJ1-4; 9 bases line up with TRBD1. The J segment lost 7 bases and the V segment lost 5 bases, leaving 8 bases of the junction unmatched. Per the germline V gene, CDR1 is LNHDA and CDR2 is SQIVND (reference sequence). The CDR3 spans 15 residues. CDR3 in amino acids: CASSLRTGAGEKLFF. The CDR3 nucleotides are TGTGCCAGTAGTCTCCGGACAGGGGCGGGTGAAAAACTGTTTTTT.

This clonotype came up many times. The V call is TRBV3-1, the J call TRBJ2-3, with unresolved D. V shed 1 base and J shed 0 bases, with 14 bases lying between them. Germline loops: CDR1 LGHDT, CDR2 YNNKEL (reference sequence). CDR3 length: 17 amino acids. The CDR3 is CASSQAGRPSSTDTQYF. For the CDR3, the DNA is TGTGCCAGCAGCCAAGCTGGGCGGCCGTCTAGCACAGATACGCAGTATTTT.

This clonotype has a count of ten or more. The chain couples TRBV15 to TRBJ2-5, with TRBD2 matching over 9 bases. The CDR3 has 17 residues. Trimming took 0 bases from V and 3 from J; bases not matched to a gene: 8. CDR1 is LNHNV and CDR2 is YYDKDF in the germline V gene (reference sequence). The CDR3 DNA reads as TGTGCCACCAGCAGAGATCGAGGAGCGGGAGGTAAAGAGACCCAGTACTTC. It specifies CATSRDRGAGGKETQYF.

Ten or more counts support this clonotype. This chain joins TRBV9 and TRBJ2-7, with a weak D call TRBD2 (5 bases). V gave up 2 bases and J gave up 6 bases, with 18 bases separating them. Germline CDR1 reads SGDLS; CDR2 reads YYNGEE. CDR3 length: 15 amino acids. The CDR3 nucleotides are TGTGCCAGCAGCGTCGGACGGGATAAGTCGGGCGAGCAGTACTTC. Protein sequence: CASSVGRDKSGEQYF. The full variable domain, in which reference TRBV9 and TRBJ2-7 provide the parts outside the CDR3, is DSGVTQTPKHLITATGQRVTLRCSPRSGDLSVYWYQQSLDQGLQFLIQYYNGEERAKGNILERFSAQQFPDLHSELNLSSLELGDSALYFCASSVGRDKSGEQYFGPGTRLTVT.

This clonotype was found many times. This chain links TRBV2 with TRBJ2-7; a possible D gene is TRBD1 (6 bases). CDR1 and CDR2 from the germline V gene are SNHLY and FYNNEI. V was trimmed by 2 bases and J by 9 bases, leaving 8 bases between them. This CDR3 is built from 11 residues. CDR3 protein: CASSENRAQYF. The CDR3 nucleotides are TGTGCCAGCAGTGAAAACAGGGCGCAGTACTTC.

This clonotype was seen just once. This sequence joins TRBV19 and TRBJ1-5; the D gene is possibly TRBD1 (6 bases). The CDR3 loop spans 17 amino acids. In germline, CDR1 is LNHDA, CDR2 SQIVND (reference sequence). With 0 bases removed from V and 2 bases from J, the gap between germline ends came to 14 bases. CDR3 amino acids: CASSIDLWGAGNQPQHF. The CDR3 DNA reads as TGTGCCAGTAGTATAGATCTATGGGGGGCAGGCAATCAGCCCCAGCATTTT.

This clonotype was detected a few times. CDR3 sequence reads: CSARDRLAISSYEQYF. DNA of the CDR3: TGCAGTGCTAGAGATCGTCTAGCGATAAGCTCCTACGAGCAGTACTTC. The rearrangement uses TRBV20-1 and TRBJ2-7; D possibly corresponds to TRBD2 (6 bases). Per the germline V gene, CDR1 is DFQATT and CDR2 is SNEGSKA (reference sequence). Trimming shortened V by 0 bases and J by 0 bases, and 15 bases separated the two germline ends. The CDR3 is 16 amino acids.

To note about this clonotype: A much larger clone is a single base away; this may be a read error. A read error is likely, as this CDR3 ends without the conserved phenylalanine or tryptophan. The V and J genes are TRBV6-1 and TRBJ1-1; 8 positions agree with TRBD1. Germline CDR1 and CDR2: MNHNS and SASEGT. J gave up 6 bases and V 5 bases, and 8 bases lay outside the gene matches. This CDR3 contains 14 residues. CDR3 region: CASSRHRGSPEAFL. The CDR3 DNA follows: TGTGCCAGCAGTCGACACAGGGGGTCCCCTGAAGCTTTCCTT.

This clonotype was seen a handful of times. The V and J genes are TRBV27 and TRBJ2-5, with 7 nucleotides matching TRBD1. Trimming at V came to 6 bases and at J to 5 bases, leaving 12 bases not matched to a gene. The CDR3 has 15 amino acids. Germline V gene lookup returns CDR1 MNHEY and CDR2 SMNVEV (reference sequence). The CDR3, as DNA: TGTGCCAGCAGCTTCGGCAGACAGGGCGGTGAGACCCAGTACTTC. Translating gives CASSFGRQGGETQYF.

This clonotype came up many times. For the CDR3, the DNA is TGTGCCAGCAGTTCTACCTCCCGGCCTAGCGGGAGGTACTACAATGAGCAGTTCTTC. As protein: CASSSTSRPSGRYYNEQFF. The genes are TRBV12-3 or TRBV12-4 and TRBJ2-1; the match to TRBD2 covers 11 bases. The junction had 14 bases not matched to a gene; V was cut back by 4 bases and J by 3 bases. The CDR3 covers 19 residues.

Many counts were recorded for this clonotype. The rearrangement links TRBV7-9 to TRBJ2-3; weak D call: TRBD2 (5 bases). The length of the CDR3 is 11 residues. The V end was cut by 7 bases, the J end by 14 bases, with 16 bases between. In germline, CDR1 is SEHNR, CDR2 FQNEAQ (reference sequence). CDR3 sequence reads: CASIVRGSVYF. Here the CDR3 DNA reads TGTGCCAGCATCGTACGGGGTAGCGTGTATTTT.

The chain recombines TRBV5-6 with TRBJ2-7; no firm D call. The CDR3 consists of 15 residues. V lost 2 bases, J lost 3 bases, and 15 bases lay in between. CDR1 is SGHDT and CDR2 is YYEEEE in the germline V gene. For the CDR3, the DNA is TGTGCCAGCAGCTTCGACCCCCAAATGAACTACGAGCAGTACTTC. Encoded protein: CASSFDPQMNYEQYF. Full variable domain (remainder filled in from reference TRBV5-6 and TRBJ2-7): DAGVTQSPTHLIKTRGQQVTLRCSPKSGHDTVSWYQQALGQGPQFIFQYYEEEERQRGNFPDRFSGHQFPNYSSELNVNALLLGDSALYLCASSFDPQMNYEQYFGPGTRLTVT.

This clonotype was detected once. A much more abundant neighbour one base away suggests this may be a read error. CDR3 residues: CASNSMTGGSGNTIYF. In DNA form, the CDR3 reads TGTGCCAGCAACTCAATGACAGGGGGCTCTGGAAACACCATATATTTT. This sequence joins TRBV7-9 and TRBJ1-3, with 9 nucleotides matching TRBD1. The CDR3 is 16 amino acids. In germline, CDR1 is SEHNR, CDR2 FQNEAQ (reference sequence). Trimming removed 7 bases from V and 0 bases from J; junction bases left unmatched: 7.

This clonotype has at least ten counts. The V gene is TRBV12-5, the J gene TRBJ2-1; 14 bases are shared with TRBD2. With V trimmed by 3 bases and J by 7 bases, 8 bases remained unmatched. Per germline, CDR1 LGHNT and CDR2 FRNRAP. The CDR3 totals 17 residues. The CDR3 sequence is CASGFGTSGSTSNEQFF. The DNA of the CDR3 is TGTGCTAGTGGTTTCGGGACTAGCGGGAGTACTAGTAATGAGCAGTTCTTC.

This clonotype was seen at least ten times. This sequence joins TRBV6-1 and TRBJ1-1; 10 nucleotides line up with TRBD1. The CDR3 spans 14 residues. Trimming took 6 bases from V and 3 from J; bases not matched to a gene: 4. Germline V gives CDR1 MNHNS, CDR2 SASEGT. CDR3 in amino acids: CASRGQGLYTEAFF. In DNA, the CDR3 is TGTGCCAGCAGGGGACAGGGGCTATACACTGAAGCTTTCTTT.

This clonotype was seen more than once but under ten times. The chain combines TRBV6-1 with TRBJ1-6, with D hard to call. Deletions cut 7 bases from V and 0 bases from J, with 7 bases between. Germline CDR1 is MNHNS and CDR2 is SASEGT. This CDR3 contains 14 residues. DNA for the CDR3: TGTGCCAGCATGTGGGGCTCCTATAATTCACCCCTCCACTTT. This encodes CASMWGSYNSPLHF.

This rearrangement joins TRBV14 to TRBJ2-5, with 10 bases lining up with TRBD2. This CDR3 is built from 16 residues. Germline CDR1 is SGHDN and CDR2 is FVKESK. V shed 4 bases, J shed 4 bases, and the junction held 9 bases outside the gene matches. CDR3 amino acids: CASSLKARLAGETQYF. CDR3 sequence (DNA): TGTGCCAGCAGCCTAAAGGCTCGACTAGCGGGAGAGACCCAGTACTTC.

A few counts support this clonotype. This rearrangement joins TRBV7-9 to TRBJ2-2; tentative D call: TRBD1 (5 bases). CDR3 length: 15 amino acids. Between the trimmed V and J ends, which lost 6 bases and 8 bases, there was a span of 19 bases. Germline V lookup: CDR1 SEHNR, CDR2 FQNEAQ (reference sequence). The CDR3 DNA reads as TGTGCCAGCAGACAGGATGCAGATCGGCCTGGGGAGCTGTTTTTT. Protein: CASRQDADRPGELFF. The variable domain in full, completed from reference TRBV7-9 and TRBJ2-2, reads DTGVSQNPRHKITKRGQNVTFRCDPISEHNRLYWYRQTLGQGPEFLTYFQNEAQLEKSRLLSDRFSAERPKGSFSTLEIQRTEQGDSAMYLCASRQDADRPGELFFGEGSRLTVL.

The V gene is TRBV5-1, the J gene TRBJ2-1; 8 nucleotides line up with TRBD1. Looked up from germline, CDR1 is SGHRS and CDR2 is YFSETQ. This CDR3 comprises 16 residues. V gave up 0 bases and J gave up 6 bases; unmatched junction bases: 8. The DNA for the CDR3 is TGCGCCAGCAGCTTGGATGACAGGGGCTCAGGCAATGAGCAGTTCTTC. Amino acids: CASSLDDRGSGNEQFF.

The chain recombines TRBV10-3 with TRBJ2-7; 12 nucleotides agree with TRBD2. Germline V gene data show CDR1 as ENHRY and CDR2 as SYGVKD. There are 14 residues in the CDR3. The junction had 4 bases not matched to a gene; V was cut back by 4 bases and J by 6 bases. CDR3 sequence reads: CAISVTSGSFEQYF. The CDR3 DNA reads as TGTGCCATCAGTGTGACTAGCGGGAGTTTCGAGCAGTACTTC.

This chain joins TRBV6-2 or TRBV6-3 and TRBJ2-6, with D unclear. The CDR3 is made up of 16 amino acids. The V end lost 2 bases, the J end lost 0 bases, and 8 bases lay between the germline ends. Germline-derived CDR1 and CDR2 are MNHEY and SVGEGT. CDR3 DNA sequence: TGTGCCAGCAGTTACATAGTGCACTCTGGGGCCAACGTCCTGACTTTC. Amino acids: CASSYIVHSGANVLTF.